A single sample gave rise to the 22 T cell receptor beta chains below, sequenced in a study of cytomegalovirus exposure and HLA in healthy donors. The PCR was carried out with 60 Vbeta primers and 13 Jbeta primers. Sequenced by immunoSEQ multiplex PCR; TCRdb stores in-frame clones only, minus some. This table has tens of thousands of clones, around nine tenths appearing once. The source material was PBMCs. The receptors shown here come from a young woman in good health and CMV-seronegative.

The rearrangement uses TRBV28 and TRBJ2-1, with D maybe TRBD1 (6 bases). CDR1 and CDR2 (germline): MDHEN, SYDVKM. V gave up 8 bases and J gave up 5 bases, with 16 bases separating them. This CDR3 comprises 14 residues. CDR3 sequence (DNA): TGTGCCAGCCGGGACAATAGGGGCCACAATGAGCAGTTCTTC. Its protein product is CASRDNRGHNEQFF.

This clone appeared a single time. The rearrangement joins TRBV18 to TRBJ2-1; 9 nucleotides match TRBD1. Germline CDR1 is KGHSH and CDR2 is LQKENI. The CDR3 covers 16 residues. V shed 3 bases, J shed 5 bases, and the junction held 8 bases outside the gene matches. The CDR3 region is CASSPSRRTGDNEQFF. Here the CDR3 DNA reads TGTGCCAGCTCACCTTCGCGTAGGACAGGGGACAATGAGCAGTTCTTC.

The V call is TRBV18, the J call TRBJ2-1; D is possibly TRBD1 (6 bases). Germline values: CDR1 KGHSH, CDR2 LQKENI. The CDR3 sequence is 14 residues long. Trimming left V 4 bases short and J 6 bases short, with 13 bases between. CDR3 DNA: TGTGCCAGCTCACGGGCAGGGGATATCAATGAGCAGTTCTTC. This gives the protein CASSRAGDINEQFF.

The chain employs TRBV27 and TRBJ2-3; D might be TRBD2 (5 bases). Germline V gene data show CDR1 as MNHEY and CDR2 as SMNVEV (reference sequence). Trimming cost V 4 bases and J 6 bases, with 17 bases left between them. The CDR3 extends over 15 amino acids. The CDR3 region has the DNA TGTGCCAGCAGTTCCGGGATCTACTTCGCGGATACGCAGTATTTT. It codes for CASSSGIYFADTQYF.

The genes are TRBV11-2 and TRBJ2-5; TRBD2 matches 7 bases. The V gene end was trimmed by 1 base and the J gene end by 3 bases; junction bases not matched to a gene: 2. The CDR3 spans 14 residues. The germline V gene has CDR1 SGHAT and CDR2 FQNNGV. The DNA of the CDR3 is TGTGCCAGCAGCTTAGGCGGGAGTGAAGAGACCCAGTACTTC. This gives the protein CASSLGGSEETQYF.

The chain has TRBV6-1 and TRBJ2-7; 8 positions match TRBD1. V lost 3 bases to trimming and J lost 3 bases; unmatched junction nucleotides: 4. Germline CDR1 MNHNS, CDR2 SASEGT. This CDR3 is built from 14 residues. This CDR3 is CASSDRGLRYEQYF. CDR3 DNA sequence: TGTGCCAGCAGTGACAGGGGGCTCCGCTACGAGCAGTACTTC.

The chain is built from TRBV28 and TRBJ1-1, with D maybe TRBD1 (6 bases). Trimming left V 1 base short and J 0 bases short, with 15 bases between. This CDR3 comprises 17 residues. In germline, CDR1 is MDHEN, CDR2 SYDVKM. This chain's CDR3 is CASSLYGGRNMNTEAFF. Here the CDR3 DNA reads TGTGCCAGCAGTTTATACGGGGGGCGGAACATGAACACTGAAGCTTTCTTT.

The chain has TRBV28 and TRBJ2-5; TRBD1 matches at 7 bases. This CDR3 is built from 15 residues. The germline V gene has CDR1 MDHEN and CDR2 SYDVKM. The V and J ends lost 4 bases and 4 bases, in that order; junction bases with no gene match: 9. The CDR3: CASSSYRGIGETQYF. CDR3 bases: TGTGCCAGCAGTTCATACAGGGGAATCGGAGAGACCCAGTACTTC.

J is TRBJ1-4 and V is TRBV18; 7 bases match TRBD1. This CDR3 spans 13 amino acids. CDR1 and CDR2 from the germline V gene are KGHSH and LQKENI. The ends lost 3 bases at V and 8 bases at J; junction bases unmatched: 3. The CDR3 DNA follows: TGTGCCAGCTCACCCGAGACAGGGGAAAAACTGTTTTTT. Encoded protein: CASSPETGEKLFF.

This chain uses TRBV28 with TRBJ1-1; the D is unclear. Trimming took 4 bases from V and 3 from J, leaving 18 bases between them. Germline CDR1 is MDHEN and CDR2 is SYDVKM. The CDR3 contains 16 residues. The CDR3 region has the DNA TGTGCCAGCAGTTCCAAACCTTGGAACGGGGACACTGAAGCTTTCTTT. It is translated as CASSSKPWNGDTEAFF.

The chain links TRBV10-1 to TRBJ2-2; 8 bases line up with TRBD2. CDR1 is WNHNN and CDR2 is SYGVQD in the germline V gene (reference sequence). V gave up 5 bases and J gave up 0 bases; unmatched junction bases: 2. The CDR3 loop spans 15 amino acids. DNA for the CDR3: TGCGCCAGCAGTTTAGCGGGACCGAACACCGGGGAGCTGTTTTTT. This gives the protein CASSLAGPNTGELFF.

The chain uses TRBV30 and TRBJ1-4; unclear D gene. CDR3 size: 14 residues. Germline CDR1 is GTSNPN and CDR2 is SVGIG (reference sequence). V lost 4 bases, J lost 2 bases, and 11 bases lay in between. CDR3 in DNA: TGTGCCTGGATAGCCGGGAATACTAATGAAAAACTGTTTTTT. Protein sequence: CAWIAGNTNEKLFF.

The chain is built from TRBV23-1 and TRBJ2-2, with TRBD1 matching 7 bases. TRBV23-1 is an ORF for which the function is uncertain. The CDR3 has 14 residues. J was trimmed by 6 bases and V by 6 bases; bases with no gene match: 7. CDR3 in DNA: TGCGCCAGCAGATCGGGACAGTCCCCCGGGGAGCTGTTTTTT. It is translated as CASRSGQSPGELFF.

The chain links TRBV28 to TRBJ2-1, with TRBD1 matching 9 bases. Germline-derived CDR1 and CDR2 are MDHEN and SYDVKM. V lost 5 bases to trimming and J lost 5 bases; unmatched junction nucleotides: 4. The CDR3 length is 14 residues. CDR3 nucleotide sequence: TGTGCCAGCAGTGTGGGACAGGGCAACAATGAGCAGTTCTTC. Residues: CASSVGQGNNEQFF.

This clone was detected only a few times. The V call is TRBV6-1, the J call TRBJ2-5, with D unresolved. V was pared by 1 base and J by 5 bases, with 14 bases between. There are 15 residues in the CDR3. Looked up from germline, CDR1 is MNHNS and CDR2 is SASEGT. As DNA, the CDR3 is TGTGCCAGCAGTGAAGGGAGAGACTTCTCTGAGACCCAGTACTTC. It is translated as CASSEGRDFSETQYF.

The chain carries TRBV28 and TRBJ2-5; D perhaps matches TRBD1 (5 bases). The DNA end favors TRBJ2-7, so the J call may be wrong. This CDR3 contains 14 residues. Germline V gene lookup returns CDR1 MDHEN and CDR2 SYDVKM. CDR3 sequence: CASSSQTAPYEQYF. The CDR3 region has the DNA TGTGCCAGCAGCTCCCAGACAGCGCCCTACGAGCAGTACTTC.

The J gene is TRBJ2-3, the V gene TRBV9; tentatively, D is TRBD2 (5 bases). This CDR3 contains 15 residues. The V gene lost 2 bases and the J gene lost 4 bases, with 14 bases spanning the gap. In germline, CDR1 is SGDLS, CDR2 YYNGEE. The CDR3 nucleotides read TGTGCCAGCAGCGTGGGAGCGGTGCGACCAGATACGCAGTATTTT. This translates into CASSVGAVRPDTQYF.

V is TRBV30 and J is TRBJ1-2; D unresolved. Trimming removed 0 bases from V and 13 bases from J, with 15 bases in between. Per germline, CDR1 GTSNPN and CDR2 SVGIG (reference sequence). There are 12 residues in the CDR3. The DNA of the CDR3 is TGTGCCTGGAGTGTAGGGAGGGTCCTTTTCACCTTC. It is translated as CAWSVGRVLFTF.

This clone occurred a few times. J is TRBJ2-7 and V is TRBV5-4, with TRBD2 as a possible D gene (6 bases). Germline values: CDR1 SGHNT, CDR2 YYREEE (reference sequence). The ends were cut back, 4 bases at V and 1 base at J, with 12 bases in the middle. The CDR3 consists of 14 residues. CDR3 loop: CASSKRVPSYEQYF. CDR3 DNA: TGTGCCAGCAGCAAGCGGGTCCCATCCTACGAGCAGTACTTC.

The rearrangement uses TRBV19 and TRBJ2-1; D remains unclear. Germline CDR1 is LNHDA and CDR2 is SQIVND (reference sequence). Trimming pared 3 bases from V and 1 base from J, leaving 13 bases between. This CDR3 is built from 16 residues. CDR3: CASSMLEAPSYNEQFF. DNA of the CDR3: TGTGCCAGTAGTATGTTAGAGGCGCCATCCTACAATGAGCAGTTCTTC.

The chain is built from TRBV2 and TRBJ1-6; the D is unclear. Germline assignment: CDR1 SNHLY and CDR2 FYNNEI. The CDR3 runs 18 residues. The V end was cut by 3 bases, the J end by 3 bases, with 18 bases between. CDR3 region: CASSDPSDISFYNSPLHF. In nucleotides, the CDR3 is TGTGCCAGCAGTGATCCCAGCGATATATCCTTCTATAATTCACCCCTCCACTTT.

The rearrangement links TRBV9 to TRBJ1-3; tentatively, D is TRBD1 (6 bases). V dropped 3 bases and J dropped 4 bases, with 11 bases sitting between them. The CDR3 is 14 amino acids. The germline V gene has CDR1 SGDLS and CDR2 YYNGEE. The CDR3 bases are TGTGCCAGCAGCGAAACAGGGAACGGAAACACCATATATTTT. Translated, it gives CASSETGNGNTIYF.